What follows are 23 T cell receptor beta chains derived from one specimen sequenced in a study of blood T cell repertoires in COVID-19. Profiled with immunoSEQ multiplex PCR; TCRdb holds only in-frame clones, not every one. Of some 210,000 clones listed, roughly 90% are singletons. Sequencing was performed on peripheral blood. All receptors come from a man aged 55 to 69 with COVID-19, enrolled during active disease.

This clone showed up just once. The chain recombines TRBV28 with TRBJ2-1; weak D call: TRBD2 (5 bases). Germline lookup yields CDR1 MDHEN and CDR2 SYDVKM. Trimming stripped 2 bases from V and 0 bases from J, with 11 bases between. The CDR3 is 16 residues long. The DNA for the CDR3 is TGTGCCAGCAGTTTAGGGCGGGCCCGCTCCTACAATGAGCAGTTCTTC. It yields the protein CASSLGRARSYNEQFF.

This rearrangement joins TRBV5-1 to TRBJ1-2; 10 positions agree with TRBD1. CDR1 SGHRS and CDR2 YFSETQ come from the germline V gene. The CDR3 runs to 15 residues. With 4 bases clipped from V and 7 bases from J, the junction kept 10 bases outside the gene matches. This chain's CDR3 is CASSPTGGGSGGYTF. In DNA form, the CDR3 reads TGCGCCAGCAGCCCGACAGGGGGCGGGTCCGGTGGCTACACCTTC.

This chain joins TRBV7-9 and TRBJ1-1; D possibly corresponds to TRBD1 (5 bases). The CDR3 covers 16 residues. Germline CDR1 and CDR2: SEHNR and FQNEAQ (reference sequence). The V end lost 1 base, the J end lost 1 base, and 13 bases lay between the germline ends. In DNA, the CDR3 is TGTGCCAGCAGCTTAGGGCAGGGCCCTACGAACACTGAAGCTTTCTTT. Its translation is CASSLGQGPTNTEAFF.

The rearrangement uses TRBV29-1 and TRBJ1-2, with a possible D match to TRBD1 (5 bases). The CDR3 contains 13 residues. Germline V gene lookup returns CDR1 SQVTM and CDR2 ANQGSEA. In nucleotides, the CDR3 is TGCACGTCTCTCCAAGGGGTCGGCTATGGCTACACCTTC. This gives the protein CTSLQGVGYGYTF.

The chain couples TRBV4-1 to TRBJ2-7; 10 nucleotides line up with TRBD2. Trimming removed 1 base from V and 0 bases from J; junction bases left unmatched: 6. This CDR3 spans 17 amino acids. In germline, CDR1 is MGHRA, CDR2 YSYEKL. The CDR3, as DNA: TGCGCCAGCAGCCAAGCTTTCGGACTAGCGGTCTCCTACGAGCAGTACTTC. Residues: CASSQAFGLAVSYEQYF.

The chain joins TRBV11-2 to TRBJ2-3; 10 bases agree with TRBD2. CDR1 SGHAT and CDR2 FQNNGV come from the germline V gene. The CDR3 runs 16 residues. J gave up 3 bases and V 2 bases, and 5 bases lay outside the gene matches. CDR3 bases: TGTGCCAGCAGCTTAATCCAGCGGGGGGGTACAGATACGCAGTATTTT. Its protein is CASSLIQRGGTDTQYF.

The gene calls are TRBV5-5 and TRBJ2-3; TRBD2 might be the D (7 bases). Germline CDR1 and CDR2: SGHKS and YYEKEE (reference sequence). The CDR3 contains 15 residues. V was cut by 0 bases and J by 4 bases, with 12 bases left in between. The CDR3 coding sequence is TGTGCCAGCAGCTTGGCGGGGGGCAGCCCAGATACGCAGTATTTT. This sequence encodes CASSLAGGSPDTQYF.

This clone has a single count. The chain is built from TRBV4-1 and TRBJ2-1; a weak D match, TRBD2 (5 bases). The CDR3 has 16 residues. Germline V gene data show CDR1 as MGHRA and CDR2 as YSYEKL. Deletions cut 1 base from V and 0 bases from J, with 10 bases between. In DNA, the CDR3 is TGCGCCAGCAGCCAAGGTGCGGGTCACTCCTACAATGAGCAGTTCTTC. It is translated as CASSQGAGHSYNEQFF.

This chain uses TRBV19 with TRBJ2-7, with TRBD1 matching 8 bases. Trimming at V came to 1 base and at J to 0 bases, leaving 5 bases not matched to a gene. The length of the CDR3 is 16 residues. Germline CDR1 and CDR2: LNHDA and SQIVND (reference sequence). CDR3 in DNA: TGTGCCAGTAGTATAGCTTCGACAGGGGCCTCCTACGAGCAGTACTTC. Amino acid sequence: CASSIASTGASYEQYF.

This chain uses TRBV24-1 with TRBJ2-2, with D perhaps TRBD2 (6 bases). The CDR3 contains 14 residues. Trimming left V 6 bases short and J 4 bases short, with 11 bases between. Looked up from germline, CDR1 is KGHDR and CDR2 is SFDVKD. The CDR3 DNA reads TGTGCCACCAGTCCGGGAGCGGGCACCGGGGAGCTGTTTTTT. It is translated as CATSPGAGTGELFF.

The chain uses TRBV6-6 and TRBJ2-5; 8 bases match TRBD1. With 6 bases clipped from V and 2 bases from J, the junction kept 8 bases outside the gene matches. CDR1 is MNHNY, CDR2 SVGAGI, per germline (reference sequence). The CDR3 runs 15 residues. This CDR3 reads CASSPSRGRQETQYF. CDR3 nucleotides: TGTGCCAGCAGCCCATCCAGGGGGCGGCAAGAGACCCAGTACTTC.

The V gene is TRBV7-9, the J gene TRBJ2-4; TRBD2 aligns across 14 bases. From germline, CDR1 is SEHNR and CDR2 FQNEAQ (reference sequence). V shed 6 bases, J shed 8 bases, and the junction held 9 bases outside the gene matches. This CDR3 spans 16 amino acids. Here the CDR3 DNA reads TGTGCCAGCAGTTCCGGACTAGCGGGGGGATTGGACATTCAGTACTTC. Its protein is CASSSGLAGGLDIQYF.

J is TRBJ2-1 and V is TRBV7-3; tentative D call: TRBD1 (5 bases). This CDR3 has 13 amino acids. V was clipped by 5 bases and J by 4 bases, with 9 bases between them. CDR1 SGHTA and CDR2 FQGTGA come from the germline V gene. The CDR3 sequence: CASSPGQYNEQFF. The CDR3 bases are TGTGCCAGCAGCCCTGGACAATACAATGAGCAGTTCTTC.

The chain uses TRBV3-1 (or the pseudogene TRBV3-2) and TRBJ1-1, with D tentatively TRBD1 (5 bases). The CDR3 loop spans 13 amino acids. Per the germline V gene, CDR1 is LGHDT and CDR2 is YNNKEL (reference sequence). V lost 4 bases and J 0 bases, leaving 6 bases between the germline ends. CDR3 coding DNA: TGTGCCAGCAGCCGACAGCTGAACACTGAAGCTTTCTTT. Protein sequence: CASSRQLNTEAFF.

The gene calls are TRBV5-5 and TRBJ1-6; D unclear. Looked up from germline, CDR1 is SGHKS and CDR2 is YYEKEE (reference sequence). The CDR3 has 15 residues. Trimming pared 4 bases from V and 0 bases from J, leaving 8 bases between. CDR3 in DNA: TGTGCCAGCAGCACCGGTAGCTCCTATAATTCACCCCTCCACTTT. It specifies CASSTGSSYNSPLHF.

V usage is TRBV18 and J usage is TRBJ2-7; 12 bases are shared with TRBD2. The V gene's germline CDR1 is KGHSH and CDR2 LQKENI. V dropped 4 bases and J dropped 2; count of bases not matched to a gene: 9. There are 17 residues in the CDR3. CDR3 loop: CASSLGTTSGGTYEQYF. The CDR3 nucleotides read TGTGCCAGCTCACTCGGCACGACTAGCGGGGGTACCTACGAGCAGTACTTC.

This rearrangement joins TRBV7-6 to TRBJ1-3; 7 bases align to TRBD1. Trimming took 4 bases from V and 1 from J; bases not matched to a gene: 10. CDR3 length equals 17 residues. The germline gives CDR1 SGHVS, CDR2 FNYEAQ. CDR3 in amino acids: CASSSRQGTGSGNTIYF. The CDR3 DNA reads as TGTGCCAGCAGCTCCCGACAGGGTACGGGATCTGGAAACACCATATATTTT. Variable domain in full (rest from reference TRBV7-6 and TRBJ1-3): GAGVSQSPRYKVTKRGQDVALRCDPISGHVSLYWYRQALGQGPEFLTYFNYEAQQDKSGLPNDRFSAERPEGSISTLTIQRTEQRDSAMYRCASSSRQGTGSGNTIYFGEGSWLTVV.

For the CDR3, the DNA is TGCGCCAGCAGCTTTTCTGCTAGCGGGACTTTCGGGGAGCTGTTTTTT. This sequence encodes CASSFSASGTFGELFF. V usage is TRBV5-1 and J usage is TRBJ2-2; 9 bases match TRBD2. The CDR3 extends over 16 amino acids. Trimming took 2 bases from V and 7 from J; bases not matched to a gene: 9. In germline, CDR1 is SGHRS, CDR2 YFSETQ. Drawing the rest from reference TRBV5-1 and TRBJ2-2, the complete variable domain is KAGVTQTPRYLIKTRGQQVTLSCSPISGHRSVSWYQQTPGQGLQFLFEYFSETQRNKGNFPGRFSGRQFSNSRSEMNVSTLELGDSALYLCASSFSASGTFGELFFGEGSRLTVL.

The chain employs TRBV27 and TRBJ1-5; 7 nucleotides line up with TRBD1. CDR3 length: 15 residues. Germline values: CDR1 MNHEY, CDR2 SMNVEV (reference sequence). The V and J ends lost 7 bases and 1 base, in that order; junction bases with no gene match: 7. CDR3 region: CASMGDSPSNQPQHF. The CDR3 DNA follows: TGTGCCAGCATGGGGGACAGCCCGAGCAATCAGCCCCAGCATTTT.

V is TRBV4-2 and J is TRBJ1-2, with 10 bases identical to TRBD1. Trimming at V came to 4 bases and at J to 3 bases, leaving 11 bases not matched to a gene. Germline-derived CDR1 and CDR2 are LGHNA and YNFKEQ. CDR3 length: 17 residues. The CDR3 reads CASSRELGTGVDYGYTF. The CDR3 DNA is TGTGCCAGCAGCCGGGAATTGGGGACAGGGGTGGACTATGGCTACACCTTC.

The CDR3 reads CASSVDRTDTQYF. The DNA of the CDR3 is TGTGCCAGCAGCGTAGACCGGACAGATACGCAGTATTTT. The chain carries TRBV9 and TRBJ2-3; D uncertain. The V end was cut by 0 bases, the J end by 3 bases, with 5 bases between. Per germline, CDR1 SGDLS and CDR2 YYNGEE. This CDR3 comprises 13 residues. The full variable domain, rest sourced from reference TRBV9 and TRBJ2-3, is DSGVTQTPKHLITATGQRVTLRCSPRSGDLSVYWYQQSLDQGLQFLIQYYNGEERAKGNILERFSAQQFPDLHSELNLSSLELGDSALYFCASSVDRTDTQYFGPGTRLTVL.

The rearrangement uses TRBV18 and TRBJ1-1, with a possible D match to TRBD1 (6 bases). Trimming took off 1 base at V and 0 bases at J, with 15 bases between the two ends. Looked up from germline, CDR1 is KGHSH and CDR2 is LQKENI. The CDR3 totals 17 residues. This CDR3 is CASSPLGGASVNTEAFF. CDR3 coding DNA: TGTGCCAGCTCACCACTCGGGGGGGCATCGGTGAACACTGAAGCTTTCTTT.

CDR3 DNA sequence: TGTGCCAGCAGCCGCGAGGGCGAGCAGTACTTC. Encoded protein: CASSREGEQYF. The chain has TRBV11-3 and TRBJ2-7, with D possibly TRBD2 on 5 matching bases. The CDR3 extends over 11 amino acids. The ends were cut back, 5 bases at V and 6 bases at J, with 8 bases in the middle. The germline V gene has CDR1 SGHNT and CDR2 YENEEA.